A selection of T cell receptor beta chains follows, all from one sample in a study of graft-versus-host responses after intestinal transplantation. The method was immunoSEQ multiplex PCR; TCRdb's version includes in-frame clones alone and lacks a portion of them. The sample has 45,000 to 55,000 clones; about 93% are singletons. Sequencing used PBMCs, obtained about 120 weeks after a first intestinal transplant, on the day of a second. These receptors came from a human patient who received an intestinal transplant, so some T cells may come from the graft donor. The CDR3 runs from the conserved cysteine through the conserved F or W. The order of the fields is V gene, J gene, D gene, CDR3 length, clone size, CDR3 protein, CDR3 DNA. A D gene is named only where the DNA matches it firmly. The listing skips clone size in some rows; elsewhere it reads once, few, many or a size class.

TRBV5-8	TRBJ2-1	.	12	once	CASSIDRPEQFF	TGTGCCAGCAGCATTGACCGGCCGGAGCAGTTCTTC
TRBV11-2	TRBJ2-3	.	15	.	CASSPRPRGTDTQYF	TGTGCCAGCAGCCCACGGCCCCGAGGGACAGATACGCAGTATTTT
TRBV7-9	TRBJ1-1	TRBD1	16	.	CASSEHRGMGNTEAFF	TGTGCCAGCAGCGAGCACAGGGGGATGGGGAACACTGAAGCTTTCTTT
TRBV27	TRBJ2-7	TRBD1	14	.	CASSFRQGSYEQYF	TGTGCCAGCAGTTTTAGACAGGGGTCCTACGAGCAGTACTTC
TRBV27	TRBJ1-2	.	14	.	CASSLSGLGDGYTF	TGTGCCAGCAGTTTATCCGGGTTGGGGGATGGCTACACCTTC
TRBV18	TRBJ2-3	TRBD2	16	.	CASSQRAGGPTDTQYF	TGTGCCAGCTCACAACGTGCGGGAGGGCCAACAGATACGCAGTATTTT
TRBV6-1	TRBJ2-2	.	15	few	CASSPQGVNTGELFF	TGTGCCAGCAGTCCTCAAGGGGTGAACACCGGGGAGCTGTTTTTT
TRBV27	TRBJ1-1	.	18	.	CASSFGITRGELDTEAFF	TGTGCCAGCAGTTTTGGTATAACGCGTGGGGAATTGGACACTGAAGCTTTCTTT
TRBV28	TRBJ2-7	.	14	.	CASSEQPFIYEQYF	TGTGCCAGCAGTGAGCAGCCCTTCATCTACGAGCAGTACTTC
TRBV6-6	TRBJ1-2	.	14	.	CASSRTGTGYGYTF	TGTGCCAGCAGTAGAACCGGGACGGGCTACGGCTACACCTTC
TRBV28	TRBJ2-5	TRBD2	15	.	CASSFSGGSQETQYF	TGTGCCAGCAGTTTCTCCGGCGGGAGCCAGGAGACCCAGTACTTC
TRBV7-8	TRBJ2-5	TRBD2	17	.	CASSGWVVAGDQETQYF	TGTGCCAGCAGCGGGTGGGTAGTAGCGGGAGATCAGGAGACCCAGTACTTC
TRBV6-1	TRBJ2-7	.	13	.	CASPGAGLGEQYF	TGTGCCAGCCCAGGGGCAGGACTGGGCGAGCAGTACTTC
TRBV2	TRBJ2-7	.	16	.	CASSERVFGESYEQYF	TGTGCCAGCAGTGAGAGGGTTTTCGGGGAATCCTACGAGCAGTACTTC
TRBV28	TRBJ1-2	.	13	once	CASSLETGYGYTF	TGTGCCAGCAGTTTAGAGACGGGCTATGGCTACACCTTC
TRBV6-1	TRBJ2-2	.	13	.	CASKYTGPGELFF	TGTGCCAGCAAGTATACAGGGCCCGGGGAGCTGTTTTTT
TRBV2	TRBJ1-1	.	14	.	CASMGGALNTEAFF	TGTGCCAGCATGGGGGGCGCCTTGAACACTGAAGCTTTCTTT
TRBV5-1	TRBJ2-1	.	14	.	CASSGRRTYNEQFF	TGCGCCAGCAGCGGGAGAAGGACCTACAATGAGCAGTTCTTC
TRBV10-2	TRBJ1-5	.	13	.	CASYGGSNQPQHF	TGCGCCAGTTATGGGGGGAGCAATCAGCCCCAGCATTTT
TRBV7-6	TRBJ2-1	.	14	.	CASSRRQGLNEQFF	TGTGCCAGCAGCCGCCGGCAGGGGTTGAATGAGCAGTTCTTC
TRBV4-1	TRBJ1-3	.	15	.	CASSQYDQQGNTIYF	TGCGCCAGCAGCCAGTACGACCAACAGGGAAACACCATATATTTT
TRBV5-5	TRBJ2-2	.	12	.	CASSLESGELFF	TGTGCCAGCAGCTTGGAATCCGGGGAGCTGTTTTTT
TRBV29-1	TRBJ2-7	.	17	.	CSVAGWGSSSLTYEQYF	TGCAGCGTTGCGGGGTGGGGTAGTTCGTCCCTCACCTACGAGCAGTACTTC
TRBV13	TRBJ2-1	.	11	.	CASSFQGEQFF	TGTGCCAGCAGCTTCCAAGGAGAGCAGTTCTTC
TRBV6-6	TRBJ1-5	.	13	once	CASRLRGGQPQHF	TGTGCCAGCAGACTCAGGGGAGGACAGCCCCAGCATTTT
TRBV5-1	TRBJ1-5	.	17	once	CASSISPLVGDNQPQHF	TGCGCCAGCAGCATCTCCCCGCTAGTAGGGGACAATCAGCCCCAGCATTTT
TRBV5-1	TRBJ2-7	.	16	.	CASSLTGEFPLGEQYF	TGCGCCAGCAGCTTAACGGGAGAGTTCCCTTTAGGCGAGCAGTACTTC
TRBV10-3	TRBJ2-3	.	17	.	CAISRRRRGRSADTQYF	TGTGCCATCAGTAGGCGGCGGCGGGGACGGAGCGCAGATACGCAGTATTTT
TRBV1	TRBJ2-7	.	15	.	CTSSLDGGVGYEQYF	TGCACCAGCAGCCTCGACGGGGGAGTAGGCTACGAGCAGTACTTC
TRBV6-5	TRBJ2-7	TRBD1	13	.	CASSPGGWYEQYF	TGTGCCAGCAGCCCAGGGGGCTGGTACGAGCAGTACTTC
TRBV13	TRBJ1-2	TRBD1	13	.	CASSPGQTYGYTF	TGTGCCAGCAGCCCGGGACAGACCTATGGCTACACCTTC
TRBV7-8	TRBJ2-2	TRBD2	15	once	CASSEGLANTGELFF	TGTGCCAGCAGCGAGGGACTAGCGAACACCGGGGAGCTGTTTTTT
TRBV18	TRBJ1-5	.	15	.	CASSSTGPPGGAQHF	TGTGCCAGCTCATCCACGGGCCCCCCGGGAGGAGCCCAGCATTTT
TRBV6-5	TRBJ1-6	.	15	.	CASSYVGDYNSPLHF	TGTGCCAGCAGTTACGTGGGGGACTATAATTCACCCCTCCACTTT
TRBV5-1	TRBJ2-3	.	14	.	CASSPTSGADTQYF	TGCGCCAGCAGCCCCACTAGTGGCGCAGATACGCAGTATTTT
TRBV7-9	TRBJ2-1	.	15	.	CASSSWDTQLGGQFF	TGTGCCAGCAGCTCCTGGGACACCCAACTAGGTGGGCAGTTCTTC
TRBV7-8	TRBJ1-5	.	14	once	CASSFQFGDQPQHF	TGTGCCAGCAGCTTTCAATTCGGGGATCAGCCCCAGCATTTT
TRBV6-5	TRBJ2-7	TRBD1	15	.	CASSYSWTGRNEQYF	TGTGCCAGCAGTTACTCTTGGACAGGCCGCAACGAGCAGTACTTC
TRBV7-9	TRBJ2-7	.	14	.	CASSSTGYGYEQYF	TGTGCCAGCAGCTCCACAGGATACGGCTACGAGCAGTACTTC
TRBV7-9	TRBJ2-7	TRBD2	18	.	CASSFLPPWGLANYEQYF	TGTGCCAGCAGCTTTCTCCCACCCTGGGGACTAGCGAACTACGAGCAGTACTTC